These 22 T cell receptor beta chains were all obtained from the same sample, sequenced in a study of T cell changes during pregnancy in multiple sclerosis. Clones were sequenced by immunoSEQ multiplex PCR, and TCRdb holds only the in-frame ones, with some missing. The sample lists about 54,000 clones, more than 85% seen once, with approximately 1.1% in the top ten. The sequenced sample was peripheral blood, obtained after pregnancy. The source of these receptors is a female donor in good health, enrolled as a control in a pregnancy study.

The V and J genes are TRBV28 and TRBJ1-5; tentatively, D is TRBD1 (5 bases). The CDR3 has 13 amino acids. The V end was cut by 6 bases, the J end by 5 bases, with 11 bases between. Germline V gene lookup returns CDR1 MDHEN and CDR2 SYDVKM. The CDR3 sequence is CASSRDFYQPQHF. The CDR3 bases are TGTGCCAGCAGCAGGGACTTTTATCAGCCCCAGCATTTT.

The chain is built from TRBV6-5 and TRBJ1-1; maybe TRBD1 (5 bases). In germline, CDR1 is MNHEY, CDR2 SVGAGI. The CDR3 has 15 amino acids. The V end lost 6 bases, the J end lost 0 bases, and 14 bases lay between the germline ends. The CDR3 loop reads CASRRDRSMNTEAFF. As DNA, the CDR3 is TGTGCCAGCAGGCGGGACCGATCCATGAACACTGAAGCTTTCTTT.

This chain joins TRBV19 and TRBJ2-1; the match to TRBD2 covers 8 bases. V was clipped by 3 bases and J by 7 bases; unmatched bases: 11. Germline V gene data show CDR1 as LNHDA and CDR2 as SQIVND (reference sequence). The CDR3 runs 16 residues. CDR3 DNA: TGTGCCAGTAGTATGGGTCGGACTAGCCGAGGTAATGAGCAGTTCTTC. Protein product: CASSMGRTSRGNEQFF.

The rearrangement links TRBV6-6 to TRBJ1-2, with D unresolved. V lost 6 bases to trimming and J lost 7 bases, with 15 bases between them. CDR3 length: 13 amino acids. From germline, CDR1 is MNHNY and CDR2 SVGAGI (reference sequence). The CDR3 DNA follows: TGTGCCAGCAGCTATACTGCGGCTACTGGCTACACCTTC. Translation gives CASSYTAATGYTF.

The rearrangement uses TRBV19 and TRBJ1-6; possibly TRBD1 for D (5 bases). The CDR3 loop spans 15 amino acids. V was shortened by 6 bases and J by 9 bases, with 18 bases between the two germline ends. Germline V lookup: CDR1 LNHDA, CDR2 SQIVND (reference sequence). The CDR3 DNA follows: TGTGCCAGTAGCTTGTCCGAGAGGGGAGGTTCACCCCTCCACTTT. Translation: CASSLSERGGSPLHF.

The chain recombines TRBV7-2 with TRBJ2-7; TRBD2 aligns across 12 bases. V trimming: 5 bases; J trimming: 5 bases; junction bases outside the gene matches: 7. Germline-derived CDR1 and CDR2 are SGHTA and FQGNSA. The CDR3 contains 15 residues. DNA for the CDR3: TGTGCCAGCAGCCAAGGACTAGCGGGACAAGACGAGCAGTACTTC. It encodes CASSQGLAGQDEQYF.

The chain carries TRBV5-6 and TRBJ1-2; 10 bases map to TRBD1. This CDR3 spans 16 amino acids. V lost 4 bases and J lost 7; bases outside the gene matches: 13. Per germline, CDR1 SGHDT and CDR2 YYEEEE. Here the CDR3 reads CASSPGQGYLSSGYTF. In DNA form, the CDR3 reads TGTGCCAGCAGCCCGGGACAGGGGTACCTATCATCTGGCTACACCTTC.

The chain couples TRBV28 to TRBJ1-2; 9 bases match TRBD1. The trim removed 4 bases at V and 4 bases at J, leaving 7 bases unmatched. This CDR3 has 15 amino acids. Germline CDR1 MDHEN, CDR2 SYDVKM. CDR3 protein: CASSSRDRDPYGYTF. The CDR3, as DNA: TGTGCCAGCAGTTCCAGGGACAGGGATCCCTATGGCTACACCTTC.

The CDR3 reads CASSPIHLSSGNTIYF. The CDR3, as DNA: TGTGCCAGCTCACCAATTCATCTCAGCTCTGGAAACACCATATATTTT. The chain employs TRBV18 and TRBJ1-3; D gene uncertain. Trimming left V 2 bases short and J 0 bases short, with 11 bases between. This CDR3 has 16 residues. The V gene's germline CDR1 is KGHSH and CDR2 LQKENI.

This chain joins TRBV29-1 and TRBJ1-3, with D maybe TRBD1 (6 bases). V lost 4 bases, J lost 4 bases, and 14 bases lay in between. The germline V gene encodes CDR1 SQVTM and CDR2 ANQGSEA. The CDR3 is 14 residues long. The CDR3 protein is CSVGTAKGGNTIYF. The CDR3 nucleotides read TGCAGCGTTGGGACAGCAAAGGGAGGAAACACCATATATTTT.

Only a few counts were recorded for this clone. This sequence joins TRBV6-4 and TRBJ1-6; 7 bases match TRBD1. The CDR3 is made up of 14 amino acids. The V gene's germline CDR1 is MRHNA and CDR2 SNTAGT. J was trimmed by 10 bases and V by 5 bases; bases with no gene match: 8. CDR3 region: CASSQGDSSSPLHF. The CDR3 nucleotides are TGTGCCAGCAGTCAGGGGGACTCCAGCTCACCCCTCCACTTT.

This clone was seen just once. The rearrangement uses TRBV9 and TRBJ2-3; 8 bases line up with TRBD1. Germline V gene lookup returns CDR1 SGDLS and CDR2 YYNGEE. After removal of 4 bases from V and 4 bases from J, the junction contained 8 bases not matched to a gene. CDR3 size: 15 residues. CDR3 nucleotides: TGTGCCAGCAGCCCGACAGGGGATCGCGCAGATACGCAGTATTTT. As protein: CASSPTGDRADTQYF.

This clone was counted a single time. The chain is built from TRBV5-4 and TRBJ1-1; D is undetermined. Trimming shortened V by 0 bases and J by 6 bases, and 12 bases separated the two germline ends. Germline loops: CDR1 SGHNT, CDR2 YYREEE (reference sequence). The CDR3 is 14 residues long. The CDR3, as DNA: TGTGCCAGCAGCTTGGACAGTAGTAACCCTGAAGCTTTCTTT. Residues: CASSLDSSNPEAFF.

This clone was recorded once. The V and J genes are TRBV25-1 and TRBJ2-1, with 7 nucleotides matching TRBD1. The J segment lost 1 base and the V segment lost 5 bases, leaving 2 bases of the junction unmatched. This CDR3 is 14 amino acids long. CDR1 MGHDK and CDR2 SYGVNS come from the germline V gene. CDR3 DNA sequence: TGTGCCAGCAGTAGGGGACAGTCCTACAATGAGCAGTTCTTC. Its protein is CASSRGQSYNEQFF. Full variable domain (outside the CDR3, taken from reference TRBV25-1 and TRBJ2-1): EADIYQTPRYLVIGTGKKITLECSQTMGHDKMYWYQQDPGMELHLIHYSYGVNSTEKGDLSSESTVSRIRTEHFPLTLESARPSHTSQYLCASSRGQSYNEQFFGPGTRLTVL.

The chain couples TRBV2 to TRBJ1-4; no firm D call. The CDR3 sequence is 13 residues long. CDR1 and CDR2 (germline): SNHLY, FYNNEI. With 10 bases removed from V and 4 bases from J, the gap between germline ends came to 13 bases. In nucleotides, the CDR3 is TGTGCCACCGAGCGGGTCTTTAATGAAAAACTGTTTTTT. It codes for CATERVFNEKLFF.

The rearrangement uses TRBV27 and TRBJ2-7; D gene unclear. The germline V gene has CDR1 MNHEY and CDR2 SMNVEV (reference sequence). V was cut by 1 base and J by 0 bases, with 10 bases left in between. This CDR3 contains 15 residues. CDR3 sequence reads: CASSLYPGSSYEQYF. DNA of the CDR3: TGTGCCAGCAGTTTATATCCAGGTTCCTCCTACGAGCAGTACTTC.

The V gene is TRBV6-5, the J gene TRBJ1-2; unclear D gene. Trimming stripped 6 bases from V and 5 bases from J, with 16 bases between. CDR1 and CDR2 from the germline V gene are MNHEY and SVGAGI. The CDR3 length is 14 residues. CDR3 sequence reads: CASSRSGSGYGYTF. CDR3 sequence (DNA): TGTGCCAGCAGCCGGTCCGGATCGGGTTATGGCTACACCTTC.

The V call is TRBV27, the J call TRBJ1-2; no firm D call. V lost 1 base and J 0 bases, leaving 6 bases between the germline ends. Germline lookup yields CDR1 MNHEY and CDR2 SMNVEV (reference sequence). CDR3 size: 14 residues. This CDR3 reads CASSLYPANYGYTF. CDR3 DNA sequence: TGTGCCAGCAGTTTATATCCCGCTAACTATGGCTACACCTTC.

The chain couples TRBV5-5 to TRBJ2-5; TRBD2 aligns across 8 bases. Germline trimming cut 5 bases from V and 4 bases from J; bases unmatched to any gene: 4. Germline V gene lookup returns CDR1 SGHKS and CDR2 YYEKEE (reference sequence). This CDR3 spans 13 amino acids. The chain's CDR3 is CASRSAGGETQYF. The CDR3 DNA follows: TGTGCCAGCAGATCGGCGGGAGGAGAGACCCAGTACTTC.

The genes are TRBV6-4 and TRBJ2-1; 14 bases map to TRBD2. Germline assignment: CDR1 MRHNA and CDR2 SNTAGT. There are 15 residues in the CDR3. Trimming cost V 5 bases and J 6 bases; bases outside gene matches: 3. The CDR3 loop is CASSRTSGGTNEQFF. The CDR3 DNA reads TGTGCCAGCAGTAGGACTAGCGGGGGGACCAATGAGCAGTTCTTC.

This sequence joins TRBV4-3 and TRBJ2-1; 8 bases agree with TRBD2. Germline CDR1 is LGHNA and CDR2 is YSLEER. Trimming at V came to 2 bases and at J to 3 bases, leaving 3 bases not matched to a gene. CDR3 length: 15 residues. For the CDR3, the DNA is TGCGCCAGCAGCCAAACTAGCGGATACTACAATGAGCAGTTCTTC. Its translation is CASSQTSGYYNEQFF.

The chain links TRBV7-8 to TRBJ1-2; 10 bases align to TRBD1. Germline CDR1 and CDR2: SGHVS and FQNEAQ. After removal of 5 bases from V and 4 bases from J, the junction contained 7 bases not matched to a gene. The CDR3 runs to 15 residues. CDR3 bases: TGTGCCAGCAGCAGCGACAGGGGGCTAGGCTATGGCTACACCTTC. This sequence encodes CASSSDRGLGYGYTF.